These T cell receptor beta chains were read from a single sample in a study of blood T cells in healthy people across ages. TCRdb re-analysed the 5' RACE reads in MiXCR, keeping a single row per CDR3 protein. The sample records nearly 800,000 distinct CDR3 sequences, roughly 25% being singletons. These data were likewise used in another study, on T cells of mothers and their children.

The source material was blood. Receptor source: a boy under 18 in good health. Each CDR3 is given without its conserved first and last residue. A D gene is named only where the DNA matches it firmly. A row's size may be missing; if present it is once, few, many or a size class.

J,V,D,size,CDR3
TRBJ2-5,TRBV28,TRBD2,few,ASSLSSGRYLETQY
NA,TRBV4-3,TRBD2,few,ASSQGPPSGGLYEQY
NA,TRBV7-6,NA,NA,ASSPSGLAGITDTQH
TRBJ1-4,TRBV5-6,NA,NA,ASSFRSGCGELF
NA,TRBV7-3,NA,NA,ASKRGTGLGDEQF
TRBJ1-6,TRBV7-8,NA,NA,ASSYQSRRESSPLH
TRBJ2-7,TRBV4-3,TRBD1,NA,ASSQGTGETEEQY
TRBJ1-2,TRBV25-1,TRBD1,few,ASSDLQGYYGYT
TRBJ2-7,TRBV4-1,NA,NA,ASSQRSDSYEQY
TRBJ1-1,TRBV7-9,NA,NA,ASSSLGGSEGAF
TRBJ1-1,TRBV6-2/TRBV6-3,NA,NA,ASSYFRTDYTEAF
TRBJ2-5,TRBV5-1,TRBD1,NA,ASDKGGEALQETQY